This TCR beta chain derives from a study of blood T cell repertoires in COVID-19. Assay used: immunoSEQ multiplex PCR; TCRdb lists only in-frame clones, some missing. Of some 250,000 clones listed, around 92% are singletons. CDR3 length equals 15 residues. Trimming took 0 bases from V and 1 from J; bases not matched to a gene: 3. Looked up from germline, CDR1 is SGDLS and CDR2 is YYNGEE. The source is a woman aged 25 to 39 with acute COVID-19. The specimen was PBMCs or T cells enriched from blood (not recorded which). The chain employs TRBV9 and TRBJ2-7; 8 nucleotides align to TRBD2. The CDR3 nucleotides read TGTGCCAGCAGCGTAGGCGGGGGGTGGTCCTACGAGCAGTACTTC. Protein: CASSVGGGWSYEQYF.